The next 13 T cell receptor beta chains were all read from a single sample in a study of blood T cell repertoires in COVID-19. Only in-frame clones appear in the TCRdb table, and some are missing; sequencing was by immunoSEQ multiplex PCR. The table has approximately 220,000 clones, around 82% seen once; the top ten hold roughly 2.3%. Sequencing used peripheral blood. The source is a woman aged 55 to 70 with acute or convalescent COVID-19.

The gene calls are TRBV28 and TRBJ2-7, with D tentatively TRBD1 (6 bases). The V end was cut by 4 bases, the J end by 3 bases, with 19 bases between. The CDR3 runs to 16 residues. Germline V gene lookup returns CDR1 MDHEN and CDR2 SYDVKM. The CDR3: CASSYLASTGNYEQYF. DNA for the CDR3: TGTGCCAGCAGTTACCTGGCCTCCACAGGGAACTACGAGCAGTACTTC.

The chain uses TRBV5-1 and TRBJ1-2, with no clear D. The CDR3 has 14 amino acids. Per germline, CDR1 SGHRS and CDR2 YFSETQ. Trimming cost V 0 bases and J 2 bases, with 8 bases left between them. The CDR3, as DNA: TGCGCCAGCAGCTTGGACGGGAGGAACTATGGCTACACCTTC. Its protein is CASSLDGRNYGYTF.

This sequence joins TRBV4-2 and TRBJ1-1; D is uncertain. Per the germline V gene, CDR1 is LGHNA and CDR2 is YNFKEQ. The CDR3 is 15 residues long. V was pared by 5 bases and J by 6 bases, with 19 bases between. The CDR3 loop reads CASSANGIEGSEAFF. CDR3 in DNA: TGTGCCAGCAGCGCTAATGGAATCGAGGGTTCTGAAGCTTTCTTT.

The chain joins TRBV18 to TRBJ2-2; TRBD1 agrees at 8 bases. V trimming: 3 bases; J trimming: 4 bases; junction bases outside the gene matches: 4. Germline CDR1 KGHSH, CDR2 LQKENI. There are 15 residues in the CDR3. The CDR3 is CASSPNTGGTGELFF. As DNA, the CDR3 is TGTGCCAGCTCACCGAATACAGGGGGCACCGGGGAGCTGTTTTTT.

The DNA of the CDR3 is TGTGCCATCAGTGAATCTGGGGAGCTGTTTTTT. Protein: CAISESGELFF. The chain joins TRBV10-3 to TRBJ2-2, with unresolved D. Per the germline V gene, CDR1 is ENHRY and CDR2 is SYGVKD. This CDR3 has 11 amino acids. The V end was cut by 3 bases, the J end by 8 bases, with 4 bases between.

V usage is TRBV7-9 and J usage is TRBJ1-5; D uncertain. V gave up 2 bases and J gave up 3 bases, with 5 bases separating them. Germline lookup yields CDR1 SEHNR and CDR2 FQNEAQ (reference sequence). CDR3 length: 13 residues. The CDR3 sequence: CASSLSLNQPQHF. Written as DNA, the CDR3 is TGTGCCAGCAGCTTATCCCTCAATCAGCCCCAGCATTTT.

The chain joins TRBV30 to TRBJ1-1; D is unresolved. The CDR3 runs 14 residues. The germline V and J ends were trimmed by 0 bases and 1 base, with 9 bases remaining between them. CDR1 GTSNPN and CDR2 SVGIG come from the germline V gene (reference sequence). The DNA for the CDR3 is TGTGCCTGGAGTGTAGCCACCTCGAACACTGAAGCTTTCTTT. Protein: CAWSVATSNTEAFF.

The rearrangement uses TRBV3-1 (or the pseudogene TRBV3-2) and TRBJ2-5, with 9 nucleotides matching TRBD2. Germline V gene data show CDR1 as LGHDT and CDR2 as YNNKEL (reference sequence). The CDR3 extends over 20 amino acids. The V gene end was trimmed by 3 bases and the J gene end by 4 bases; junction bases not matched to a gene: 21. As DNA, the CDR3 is TGTGCCAGCAGCCAGTATCTGAGTGGGTCCGGCGGGGGGGCCGCAGAGACCCAGTACTTC. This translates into CASSQYLSGSGGGAAETQYF.

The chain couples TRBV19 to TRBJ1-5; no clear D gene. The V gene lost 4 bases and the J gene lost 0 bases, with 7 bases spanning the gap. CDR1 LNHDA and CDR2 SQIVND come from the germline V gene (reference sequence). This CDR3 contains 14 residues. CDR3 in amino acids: CASSTQNSNQPQHF. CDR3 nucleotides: TGTGCCAGTAGTACACAGAATAGCAATCAGCCCCAGCATTTT.

The CDR3 DNA follows: TGCAGCGTAGGAACTGGGACAGGGGGCACTGAAGCTTTCTTT. It is translated as CSVGTGTGGTEAFF. The J gene is TRBJ1-1, the V gene TRBV29-1; 11 nucleotides line up with TRBD1. V lost 6 bases, J lost 4 bases, and 7 bases stayed unmatched. The CDR3 runs to 14 residues. The germline V gene has CDR1 SQVTM and CDR2 ANQGSEA.

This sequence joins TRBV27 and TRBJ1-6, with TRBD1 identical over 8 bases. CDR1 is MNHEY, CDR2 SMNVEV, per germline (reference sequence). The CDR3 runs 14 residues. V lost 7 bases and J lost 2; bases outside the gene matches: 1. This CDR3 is CASKQGAYNSPLHF. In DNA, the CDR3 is TGTGCCAGCAAACAGGGGGCCTATAATTCACCCCTCCACTTT.

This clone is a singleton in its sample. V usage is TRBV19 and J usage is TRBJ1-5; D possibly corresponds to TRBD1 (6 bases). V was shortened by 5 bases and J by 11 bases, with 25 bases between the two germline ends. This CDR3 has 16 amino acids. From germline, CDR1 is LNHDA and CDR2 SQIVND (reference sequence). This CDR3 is CASSFFLDSTGLAQHF. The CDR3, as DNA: TGTGCCAGTAGTTTCTTCCTGGACAGCACCGGGTTAGCCCAGCATTTT.

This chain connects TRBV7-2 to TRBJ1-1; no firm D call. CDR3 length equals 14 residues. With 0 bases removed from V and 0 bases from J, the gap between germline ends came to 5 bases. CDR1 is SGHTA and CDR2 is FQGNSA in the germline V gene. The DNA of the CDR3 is TGTGCCAGCAGCTTAGCCAGGATGAACACTGAAGCTTTCTTT. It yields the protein CASSLARMNTEAFF.